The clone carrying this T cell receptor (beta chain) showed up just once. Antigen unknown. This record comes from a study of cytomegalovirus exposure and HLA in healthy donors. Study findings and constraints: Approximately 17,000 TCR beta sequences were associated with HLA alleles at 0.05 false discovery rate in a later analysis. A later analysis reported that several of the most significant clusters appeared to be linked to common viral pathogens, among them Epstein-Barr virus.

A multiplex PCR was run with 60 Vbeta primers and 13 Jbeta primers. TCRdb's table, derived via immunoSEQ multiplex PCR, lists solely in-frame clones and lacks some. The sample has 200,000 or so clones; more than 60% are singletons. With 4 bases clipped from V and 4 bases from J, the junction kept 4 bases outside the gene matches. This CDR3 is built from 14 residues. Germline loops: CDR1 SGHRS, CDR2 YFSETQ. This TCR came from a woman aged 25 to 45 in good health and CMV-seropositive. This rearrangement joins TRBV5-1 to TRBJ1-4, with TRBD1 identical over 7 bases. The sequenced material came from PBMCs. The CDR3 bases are TGCGCCAGCAGCGGACAGGAGAATAATGAAAAACTGTTTTTT. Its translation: CASSGQENNEKLFF.